One sample yielded the 27 T cell receptor beta chains listed below, sequenced in a study of cytomegalovirus exposure and HLA in healthy donors. The PCR had 60 Vbeta and 13 Jbeta primers. The assay was immunoSEQ multiplex PCR, and TCRdb's table has in-frame clones only and misses some. The top ten clones hold more than 0.95% of a sample with around 190,000 clones, 84% of them seen once. Sample: PBMCs. The receptors derive from a girl aged 2-10 years in good health and CMV-seropositive.

The V gene is TRBV12-5, the J gene TRBJ2-3; TRBD2 matches at 8 bases. The trim removed 1 base at V and 1 base at J, leaving 10 bases unmatched. The CDR3 extends over 18 amino acids. Germline assignment: CDR1 LGHNT and CDR2 FRNRAP. CDR3 sequence reads: CASGLAHNLREGTDTQYF. DNA for the CDR3: TGTGCTAGTGGTTTGGCACATAACCTGCGGGAGGGCACAGATACGCAGTATTTT.

The V gene is TRBV11-3, the J gene TRBJ2-7; 8 nucleotides line up with TRBD2. Trimming at V came to 2 bases and at J to 3 bases, leaving 9 bases not matched to a gene. The CDR3 loop spans 16 amino acids. CDR1 SGHNT and CDR2 YENEEA come from the germline V gene. The chain's CDR3 is CASSLNSGTRNYEQYF. The CDR3 DNA follows: TGTGCCAGCAGCTTAAATTCCGGGACTAGGAACTACGAGCAGTACTTC.

The chain uses TRBV6-5 and TRBJ1-1, with D possibly matching TRBD1 (6 bases). The germline V and J ends were trimmed by 2 bases and 1 base, with 11 bases remaining between them. The CDR3 consists of 15 residues. Germline V CDR1 and CDR2: MNHEY, SVGAGI. The CDR3 loop is CASSYGGTSNTEAFF. As DNA, the CDR3 is TGTGCCAGCAGTTACGGGGGCACCTCGAACACTGAAGCTTTCTTT.

V is TRBV25-1 and J is TRBJ2-2; tentative D call: TRBD1 (5 bases). This CDR3 comprises 17 residues. The germline gives CDR1 MGHDK, CDR2 SYGVNS. The germline V and J ends were trimmed by 1 base and 0 bases, with 12 bases remaining between them. The CDR3 sequence is CASSELGQGPNTGELFF. CDR3 in DNA: TGTGCCAGCAGTGAATTGGGGCAGGGCCCGAACACCGGGGAGCTGTTTTTT.

CDR3 in amino acids: CASSQDRAREQYF. The DNA of the CDR3 is TGCGCCAGCAGCCAAGATCGCGCGCGCGAGCAGTACTTC. The chain couples TRBV4-1 to TRBJ2-7; D remains unclear. Germline CDR1 MGHRA, CDR2 YSYEKL. CDR3 length: 13 amino acids. Trimming removed 0 bases from V and 6 bases from J, with 9 bases in between.

This clone was counted between two and nine times. This sequence joins TRBV11-3 and TRBJ2-7, with TRBD2 matching 8 bases. Trimming took 4 bases from V and 5 from J; bases not matched to a gene: 7. The length of the CDR3 is 14 residues. The germline gives CDR1 SGHNT, CDR2 YENEEA. CDR3 protein: CASSSTGTRNEQYF. The CDR3 DNA is TGTGCCAGCAGCTCGACCGGGACTAGAAACGAGCAGTACTTC.

V usage is TRBV29-1 and J usage is TRBJ1-2, with TRBD1 matching over 10 bases. Germline V gene sequence: CDR1 SQVTM, CDR2 ANQGSEA. CDR3 length: 14 residues. V was pared by 5 bases and J by 2 bases, with 5 bases of the junction left unmatched. CDR3 region: CSVSEGQGNYGYTF. CDR3 sequence (DNA): TGCAGCGTTTCGGAGGGACAGGGGAACTATGGCTACACCTTC.

The chain recombines TRBV4-1 with TRBJ1-5; the match to TRBD1 covers 8 bases. The germline V gene encodes CDR1 MGHRA and CDR2 YSYEKL. CDR3 length: 17 residues. J was trimmed by 5 bases and V by 1 base; bases with no gene match: 10. The CDR3 loop reads CASSQVGAGGPHQPQHF. CDR3 nucleotides: TGCGCCAGCAGCCAAGTGGGGGCAGGGGGCCCCCATCAGCCCCAGCATTTT.

This clone has only one observation. The CDR3 DNA sequence: TGTGCCAGCAGCGTAGGGGTGGAGAATCGCGGGGAGCTGTTTTTT. This codes for CASSVGVENRGELFF. V usage is TRBV9 and J usage is TRBJ2-2; no reliable D call. The CDR3 runs to 15 residues. Trimming took 0 bases from V and 7 from J, leaving 13 bases between them. Germline V lookup: CDR1 SGDLS, CDR2 YYNGEE.

The gene calls are TRBV5-4 and TRBJ1-2; D is undetermined. The CDR3 is 16 amino acids. V was trimmed by 4 bases and J by 0 bases, leaving 16 bases between them. Germline V CDR1 and CDR2: SGHNT, YYREEE (reference sequence). The chain's CDR3 is CASSRLGGPANYGYTF. In DNA form, the CDR3 reads TGTGCCAGCAGCCGCCTAGGAGGTCCAGCTAACTATGGCTACACCTTC.

The V call is TRBV4-1, the J call TRBJ2-3; no clear D gene. Trimming removed 3 bases from V and 10 bases from J, with 14 bases in between. The CDR3 loop spans 13 amino acids. CDR1 is MGHRA, CDR2 YSYEKL, per germline. CDR3 bases: TGCGCCAGCAGCCAGGCCTTAGCATTTCCGCAGTATTTT. Amino acid sequence: CASSQALAFPQYF.

This chain links TRBV15 with TRBJ2-3, with 10 bases lining up with TRBD1. The CDR3 spans 16 residues. J was trimmed by 2 bases and V by 0 bases; bases with no gene match: 2. The V gene's germline CDR1 is LNHNV and CDR2 YYDKDF (reference sequence). This chain's CDR3 is CATSRDGTGATDTQYF. CDR3 coding DNA: TGTGCCACCAGCAGAGATGGGACAGGGGCCACAGATACGCAGTATTTT.

This sequence joins TRBV25-1 and TRBJ1-6, with TRBD1 matching 7 bases. The germline V gene encodes CDR1 MGHDK and CDR2 SYGVNS. The CDR3 is made up of 14 amino acids. J lost 7 bases, V lost 4 bases, and 4 bases had no gene match. The CDR3, as DNA: TGTGCCAGCAGTGGGGACAGTGTCAATTCACCCCTCCACTTT. Translated: CASSGDSVNSPLHF. Looking up the rest from reference TRBV25-1 and TRBJ1-6 gives the full variable domain: EADIYQTPRYLVIGTGKKITLECSQTMGHDKMYWYQQDPGMELHLIHYSYGVNSTEKGDLSSESTVSRIRTEHFPLTLESARPSHTSQYLCASSGDSVNSPLHFGNGTRLTVT.

J is TRBJ2-1 and V is TRBV19; a weak D match, TRBD2 (5 bases). From germline, CDR1 is LNHDA and CDR2 SQIVND (reference sequence). This CDR3 region has 13 residues. Trimming removed 9 bases from V and 6 bases from J, with 15 bases in between. DNA for the CDR3: TGTGCCAGCAGCGGATTAGGGCTCAATGAGCAGTTCTTC. It is translated as CASSGLGLNEQFF.

The chain uses TRBV6-5 and TRBJ1-4, with TRBD1 as a possible D gene (5 bases). V was trimmed by 0 bases and J by 3 bases, leaving 8 bases between them. Germline V gene data show CDR1 as MNHEY and CDR2 as SVGAGI. The CDR3 covers 15 residues. CDR3 amino acids: CASSYSLGPNEKLFF. CDR3 coding DNA: TGTGCCAGCAGTTACTCGCTGGGGCCTAATGAAAAACTGTTTTTT.

The gene calls are TRBV29-1 and TRBJ2-3; 9 positions match TRBD1. Trimming cost V 6 bases and J 5 bases; bases outside gene matches: 3. The CDR3 sequence is 12 residues long. Germline V CDR1 and CDR2: SQVTM, ANQGSEA. DNA for the CDR3: TGCAGCGTACAGGGGGCCGGAGATACGCAGTATTTT. Residues: CSVQGAGDTQYF.

V and J are TRBV6-1 and TRBJ2-1; 8 bases align to TRBD1. After removal of 9 bases from V and 4 bases from J, the junction contained 2 bases not matched to a gene. Germline lookup yields CDR1 MNHNS and CDR2 SASEGT. CDR3 size: 12 residues. CDR3 nucleotides: TGTGCCAGTACAGGGGGTTACAATGAGCAGTTCTTC. Its translation: CASTGGYNEQFF.

The chain couples TRBV27 to TRBJ2-3; 11 bases line up with TRBD2. The CDR3 spans 16 residues. V dropped 3 bases and J dropped 0; count of bases not matched to a gene: 2. The germline CDR1 and CDR2 sequences are MNHEY and SMNVEV (reference sequence). CDR3 coding DNA: TGTGCCAGCAGTTTCCGACTAGCGGGGAGCACAGATACGCAGTATTTT. Amino acids: CASSFRLAGSTDTQYF.

The rearrangement links TRBV16 to TRBJ2-2; tentative D call: TRBD2 (5 bases). The germline V and J ends were trimmed by 1 base and 1 base, with 13 bases remaining between them. The CDR3 length is 17 residues. Germline V gene lookup returns CDR1 KGHSY and CDR2 FQNENV. CDR3 in DNA: TGTGCCAGCAGCCAATTACCGGGGATAGGGAACACCGGGGAGCTGTTTTTT. This gives the protein CASSQLPGIGNTGELFF. The complete variable domain, with remaining parts taken from reference TRBV16 and TRBJ2-2, reads GEEVAQTPKHLVRGEGQKAKLYCAPIKGHSYVFWYQQVLKNEFKFLISFQNENVFDETGMPKERFSAKCLPNSPCSLEIQATKLEDSAVYFCASSQLPGIGNTGELFFGEGSRLTVL.

The chain has TRBV11-3 and TRBJ2-1; weak D call: TRBD2 (6 bases). Between the trimmed V and J ends, which lost 4 bases and 0 bases, there was a span of 13 bases. The V gene's germline CDR1 is SGHNT and CDR2 YENEEA. The CDR3 loop spans 16 amino acids. The chain's CDR3 is CASSSPREDSYNEQFF. CDR3 in DNA: TGTGCCAGCAGCTCCCCTAGGGAGGACTCCTACAATGAGCAGTTCTTC.

This chain uses TRBV5-4 with TRBJ2-5; 7 nucleotides match TRBD2. CDR3 length: 14 residues. In germline, CDR1 is SGHNT, CDR2 YYREEE (reference sequence). V lost 4 bases and J lost 2; bases outside the gene matches: 5. This CDR3 is CASSVSSGQETQYF. CDR3 nucleotides: TGTGCCAGCAGCGTCTCTAGCGGACAAGAGACCCAGTACTTC. Using reference TRBV5-4 and TRBJ2-5 for the parts outside the CDR3, the full variable domain is ETGVTQSPTHLIKTRGQQVTLRCSSQSGHNTVSWYQQALGQGPQFIFQYYREEENGRGNFPPRFSGLQFPNYSSELNVNALELDDSALYLCASSVSSGQETQYFGPGTRLLVL.

This clone has just a few counts. The CDR3 spells CASSPQGAYSGNTIYF. The CDR3 DNA sequence: TGTGCCAGCTCACCACAGGGGGCCTACTCTGGAAACACCATATATTTT. This chain uses TRBV18 with TRBJ1-3; the match to TRBD1 covers 7 bases. Trimming at V came to 1 base and at J to 0 bases, leaving 3 bases not matched to a gene. This CDR3 has 16 amino acids. Germline V lookup: CDR1 KGHSH, CDR2 LQKENI.

The table lists this clone with a few counts. This chain joins TRBV4-1 and TRBJ2-7, with 8 bases matching TRBD2. Germline trimming cut 1 base from V and 6 bases from J; bases unmatched to any gene: 11. Germline V lookup: CDR1 MGHRA, CDR2 YSYEKL. CDR3 length: 16 residues. CDR3 coding DNA: TGCGCCAGCAGCCAAGGCCCAACAGCGGGAGTGGGCGAGCAGTACTTC. It codes for CASSQGPTAGVGEQYF.

This chain joins TRBV19 and TRBJ1-3; TRBD1 might be the D (6 bases). V lost 9 bases and J lost 4, with 13 bases in between. Germline CDR1 and CDR2: LNHDA and SQIVND (reference sequence). CDR3 length: 13 residues. The CDR3 DNA is TGTGCCAGCTTACAGGGTGGAGGAAACACCATATATTTT. Protein: CASLQGGGNTIYF.

The V gene is TRBV6-6, the J gene TRBJ2-1, with 9 bases aligning to TRBD2. In germline, CDR1 is MNHNY, CDR2 SVGAGI (reference sequence). V lost 7 bases to trimming and J lost 7 bases; unmatched junction nucleotides: 8. The CDR3 is 14 residues long. CDR3 loop: CASTLAGDTNEQFF. CDR3 DNA sequence: TGTGCCAGCACCTTAGCGGGAGATACGAATGAGCAGTTCTTC.

The V call is TRBV7-8, the J call TRBJ1-5; 7 nucleotides line up with TRBD1. CDR1 and CDR2 (germline): SGHVS, FQNEAQ. Trimming took 1 base from V and 5 from J; bases not matched to a gene: 11. The CDR3 totals 17 residues. CDR3 coding DNA: TGTGCCAGCAGCTTAGGAGACAGGGCTTCTGGGGATCAGCCCCAGCATTTT. It specifies CASSLGDRASGDQPQHF.

This clone appeared once. This chain uses TRBV6-1 with TRBJ2-1, with D perhaps TRBD1 (6 bases). The CDR3 runs to 15 residues. Germline lookup yields CDR1 MNHNS and CDR2 SASEGT. With 9 bases removed from V and 6 bases from J, the gap between germline ends came to 21 bases. DNA for the CDR3: TGTGCCAGTAATCCGGACAGTCTGAGGTTCAATGAGCAGTTCTTC. Translating gives CASNPDSLRFNEQFF.